This T cell receptor beta chain was captured in a study of OX40 agonist ivuxolimab in advanced cancers. Points from the study as a whole: Expanded clones belonging to CD8+ T cells outnumbered, on average, those of CD4+.

The CDR3 extends over 15 amino acids. Germline CDR1 WSHSY, CDR2 SAAADI. V shed 6 bases, J shed 7 bases, and the junction held 12 bases outside the gene matches. Only in-frame clones appear in the TCRdb table, and some are missing; sequencing was by immunoSEQ multiplex PCR. The profile shows roughly 80,000 clones, around four fifths of them singletons. Regarding this clone: Its antigen is still unknown.

This material consisted of CD4+ or CD8+ T cells sorted from blood, taken in a trial of the OX40 agonist ivuxolimab. This receptor was identified in an adult with an advanced solid tumor such as melanoma, head and neck, liver or kidney cancer. The rearrangement joins TRBV10-2 to TRBJ1-5; 7 nucleotides agree with TRBD1. The CDR3 is CASSDPGQTPQPQHF. In nucleotides, the CDR3 is TGCGCCAGCAGCGACCCGGGACAGACGCCGCAGCCCCAGCATTTT.